The 17 T cell receptor beta chains below come from one sample, sequenced in a study of shared clonotypes between healthy human individuals. Here immunoSEQ multiplex PCR was the method, and the copy in TCRdb shows in-frame clones only, minus some. The sample holds 2 million to 2.5 million clones, just under 95% seen once. Sequencing was carried out using naive CD4+ T cells from PBMCs. Subset of the sample: CD45RA+ positively selected. All receptors come from a man younger than 30 in good health. Some clones in this sample may be carry-over from other donors' samples.

The chain employs TRBV5-6 and TRBJ2-7; D possibly corresponds to TRBD2 (7 bases). CDR3 length: 12 amino acids. The germline V gene has CDR1 SGHDT and CDR2 YYEEEE. The V end lost 4 bases, the J end lost 6 bases, and 11 bases lay between the germline ends. CDR3 residues: CASSPGGAEQYF. The CDR3 DNA is TGTGCCAGCAGCCCGGGGGGCGCCGAGCAGTACTTC.

This clone was seen just once. One junction end does not reproduce the germline sequence, and a read error may be involved. The chain joins TRBV28 to TRBJ2-2; possibly TRBD2 for D (6 bases). The CDR3 is 15 residues long. From germline, CDR1 is MDHEN and CDR2 SYDVKM. The CDR3 DNA reads TGTGCCAGCAGTCACCGGGACCGGCCGATGGGGGGGCTGTTTTTT. Its protein product is CASSHRDRPMGGLFF.

This sequence joins TRBV23-1 and TRBJ2-3, with 7 bases that match TRBD2. Being an ORF, TRBV23-1 has a function that is uncertain. With 3 bases clipped from V and 4 bases from J, the junction kept 7 bases outside the gene matches. The CDR3 is 15 amino acids. The CDR3 here is CASSHGLVGADTQYF. The CDR3 DNA reads TGCGCCAGCAGTCATGGACTAGTAGGTGCAGATACGCAGTATTTT.

This clone was counted once. The chain uses TRBV28 and TRBJ1-2; D not certain. CDR1 MDHEN and CDR2 SYDVKM come from the germline V gene. This CDR3 is 12 amino acids long. V gave up 10 bases and J gave up 5 bases, with 14 bases separating them. Written as DNA, the CDR3 is TGTGCCACGCGGGGAAGGGCTTATGGCTACACCTTC. Translation: CATRGRAYGYTF.

This rearrangement joins TRBV7-6 to TRBJ1-4, with D perhaps matching TRBD1 (5 bases). The germline V gene has CDR1 SGHVS and CDR2 FNYEAQ. This CDR3 is 18 amino acids long. Trimming pared 2 bases from V and 7 bases from J, leaving 23 bases between. CDR3 sequence (DNA): TGTGCCAGCAGCTTAAACGGCGGGGGGAGATCGGAAGGTGAAAAACTGTTTTTT. It codes for CASSLNGGGRSEGEKLFF. Together with reference TRBV7-6 and TRBJ1-4, the CDR3 gives the full variable domain: GAGVSQSPRYKVTKRGQDVALRCDPISGHVSLYWYRQALGQGPEFLTYFNYEAQQDKSGLPNDRFSAERPEGSISTLTIQRTEQRDSAMYRCASSLNGGGRSEGEKLFFGSGTQLSVL.

This chain connects TRBV5-5 to TRBJ2-1; 8 nucleotides align to TRBD2. V was pared by 9 bases and J by 6 bases, with 17 bases of the junction left unmatched. The CDR3 totals 16 residues. Germline assignment: CDR1 SGHKS and CDR2 YYEKEE (reference sequence). The DNA of the CDR3 is TGTGCCACCCTATTAGGTGCTAGCGGGCTTTTCAATGAGCAGTTCTTC. This encodes CATLLGASGLFNEQFF.

A word on this clone: The sample holds other DNA sequences that translate to the same CDR3. The chain is built from TRBV5-1 and TRBJ2-7; 9 bases agree with TRBD1. Looked up from germline, CDR1 is SGHRS and CDR2 is YFSETQ. The CDR3 runs 14 residues. V lost 1 base, J lost 3 bases, and 2 bases stayed unmatched. The CDR3 reads CASSLWDRVYEQYF. The CDR3 DNA follows: TGCGCCAGCAGCTTGTGGGACAGGGTCTACGAGCAGTACTTC.

As regards this clone: The identical CDR3 is also encoded by other nucleotide sequences in the sample. The V gene is TRBV28, the J gene TRBJ2-3; 8 nucleotides line up with TRBD1. This CDR3 is built from 13 residues. The V gene's germline CDR1 is MDHEN and CDR2 SYDVKM. The trim removed 6 bases at V and 5 bases at J, leaving 4 bases unmatched. The CDR3, as DNA: TGTGCCAGCAGCCCACAGGGGGAAGATACGCAGTATTTT. Encoded protein: CASSPQGEDTQYF.

This clone has only one observation. V is TRBV4-1 and J is TRBJ2-7, with TRBD1 identical over 8 bases. This CDR3 is 15 amino acids long. The V segment lost 0 bases and the J segment 7 bases; nucleotides outside the gene matches: 8. CDR1 MGHRA and CDR2 YSYEKL come from the germline V gene. Here the CDR3 reads CASSQDLTGAWEQYF. The CDR3 DNA is TGCGCCAGCAGCCAAGATCTGACAGGGGCTTGGGAGCAGTACTTC.

With respect to this clone: This sample includes further DNA sequences coding for the same CDR3. The V and J genes are TRBV20-1 and TRBJ2-7; D gene uncertain. CDR3 length equals 11 residues. Germline V CDR1 and CDR2: DFQATT, SNEGSKA (reference sequence). Trimming pared 6 bases from V and 6 bases from J, leaving 12 bases between. CDR3 residues: CSARATGEQYF. As DNA, the CDR3 is TGCAGTGCCCGGGCAACGGGCGAGCAGTACTTC.

The chain uses TRBV4-3 and TRBJ1-5; possibly TRBD1 for D (5 bases). V was clipped by 0 bases and J by 0 bases, with 12 bases between them. Germline loops: CDR1 LGHNA, CDR2 YSLEER. The CDR3 is 17 residues long. CDR3 region: CASSQDAGGFSNQPQHF. The CDR3 DNA is TGCGCCAGCAGCCAAGACGCGGGGGGTTTTAGCAATCAGCCCCAGCATTTT.

The chain joins TRBV7-2 to TRBJ2-7; 8 bases match TRBD2. Per the germline V gene, CDR1 is SGHTA and CDR2 is FQGNSA. J was trimmed by 2 bases and V by 1 base; bases with no gene match: 7. The CDR3 spans 16 residues. The DNA of the CDR3 is TGTGCCAGCAGCTTAGGAGTAGCGGGAACCCCCTACGAGCAGTACTTC. Protein: CASSLGVAGTPYEQYF.

The gene calls are TRBV6-1 and TRBJ2-7, with TRBD1 identical over 9 bases. The germline V gene has CDR1 MNHNS and CDR2 SASEGT. The CDR3 runs to 17 residues. The trim removed 2 bases at V and 2 bases at J, leaving 10 bases unmatched. CDR3 in amino acids: CASSETGTGIYPYEQYF. The CDR3 nucleotides are TGTGCCAGCAGTGAAACCGGGACAGGGATTTACCCCTACGAGCAGTACTTC.

The sample holds one count of this clone. The chain has TRBV6-1 and TRBJ2-7; unclear D gene. The CDR3 spans 15 residues. V was trimmed by 2 bases and J by 4 bases, leaving 15 bases between them. From germline, CDR1 is MNHNS and CDR2 SASEGT. The CDR3 DNA is TGTGCCAGCAGTGAAATGGATAGGGCTAGTTACGAGCAGTACTTC. As protein: CASSEMDRASYEQYF.

This chain links TRBV5-1 with TRBJ2-7; TRBD2 matches 8 bases. CDR3 size: 16 residues. From germline, CDR1 is SGHRS and CDR2 YFSETQ. V trimming: 4 bases; J trimming: 1 base; junction bases outside the gene matches: 10. CDR3 nucleotide sequence: TGCGCCAGCAGCCCAATAAGCGGGAGAATGTCCTACGAGCAGTACTTC. Amino acid sequence: CASSPISGRMSYEQYF.

The chain carries TRBV4-3 and TRBJ2-1; D not resolved. The CDR3 has 14 amino acids. Germline V lookup: CDR1 LGHNA, CDR2 YSLEER. V lost 4 bases to trimming and J lost 4 bases, with 11 bases between them. The CDR3 spells CASSPRAQYNEQFF. CDR3 DNA: TGCGCCAGCAGCCCTCGAGCCCAGTACAATGAGCAGTTCTTC.

About this clone: At the DNA level, this CDR3 is encoded by other sequences in the same sample as well. DNA for the CDR3: TGTGCCAGCAGTTTCGGGGGCGCTAACACCGGGGAGCTGTTTTTT. Encoded protein: CASSFGGANTGELFF. The chain uses TRBV28 and TRBJ2-2; D possibly uses TRBD1 or TRBD2 (6 bases each). Trimming pared 3 bases from V and 2 bases from J, leaving 10 bases between. CDR1 and CDR2 (germline): MDHEN, SYDVKM. The CDR3 is made up of 15 amino acids.